These 10 T cell receptor beta chains came from one sample sequenced in a study of blood T cell repertoires in COVID-19 (dated by TCRdb to the early 2020s). Library construction relied on the immunoSEQ multiplex PCR assay. TCRdb limited this immuneACCESS table to in-frame rearrangements with V and J called. A share of clones is missing; checked studies link under half to unresolved V genes, and the rest is unexplained. The sample table records around 200,000 clones; about 89% of these occur just once. About 6.7% of the sample belongs to the ten largest clones. Sequenced material: peripheral blood. These receptor sequences come from a man aged 40-49 years with acute or convalescent COVID-19.

CDR3: CASRIREGTEAFF. Written as DNA, the CDR3 is TGTGCCAGCAGAATCAGGGAAGGCACTGAAGCTTTCTTT. The chain has TRBV6-5 and TRBJ1-1; the D gene is possibly TRBD1 (5 bases). This CDR3 is built from 13 residues. CDR1 MNHEY and CDR2 SVGAGI come from the germline V gene. V dropped 6 bases and J dropped 4 bases, with 12 bases sitting between them.

The chain uses TRBV7-6 and TRBJ1-6; D not resolved. The length of the CDR3 is 17 residues. Trimming took off 2 bases at V and 0 bases at J, with 11 bases between the two ends. Germline CDR1 SGHVS, CDR2 FNYEAQ. The CDR3: CASSLTERSSYNSPLHF. DNA of the CDR3: TGTGCCAGCAGCTTAACGGAGCGGAGCTCCTATAATTCACCCCTCCACTTT.

The chain is built from TRBV11-2 and TRBJ2-7, with TRBD1 identical over 8 bases. With V trimmed by 3 bases and J by 2 bases, 6 bases remained unmatched. CDR1 and CDR2 from the germline V gene are SGHAT and FQNNGV. The CDR3 has 15 residues. This chain's CDR3 is CASSFRQGQTYEQYF. CDR3 bases: TGTGCCAGCAGCTTCCGACAGGGGCAGACCTACGAGCAGTACTTC. Looking up the rest from reference TRBV11-2 and TRBJ2-7 gives the full variable domain: EAGVAQSPRYKIIEKRQSVAFWCNPISGHATLYWYQQILGQGPKLLIQFQNNGVVDDSQLPKDRFSAERLKGVDSTLKIQPAKLEDSAVYLCASSFRQGQTYEQYFGPGTRLTVT.

The chain combines TRBV15 with TRBJ2-4; possible D gene TRBD2, 5 bases. V lost 2 bases to trimming and J lost 5 bases, with 19 bases between them. The germline V gene has CDR1 LNHNV and CDR2 YYDKDF (reference sequence). The CDR3 totals 17 residues. The CDR3 DNA follows: TGTGCCACCAGCAGACCCGCTTCGGGGAATTCCCAAAACATTCAGTACTTC. Translation: CATSRPASGNSQNIQYF.

The rearrangement uses TRBV6-5 and TRBJ2-1; a possible D gene is TRBD1 (6 bases). Germline CDR1 reads MNHEY; CDR2 reads SVGAGI. This CDR3 contains 13 residues. Between the trimmed V and J ends, which lost 7 bases and 4 bases, there was a span of 11 bases. CDR3 DNA sequence: TGTGCCAGCACCCAGGGGCAATACAATGAGCAGTTCTTC. Translation gives CASTQGQYNEQFF.

The chain couples TRBV5-1 to TRBJ2-7; 10 nucleotides match TRBD1. V lost 4 bases, J lost 4 bases, and 5 bases stayed unmatched. This CDR3 has 14 residues. The germline V gene has CDR1 SGHRS and CDR2 YFSETQ. CDR3 in DNA: TGCGCCAGCAGCCTTGGGACAGGGGTTTACGAGCAGTACTTC. This encodes CASSLGTGVYEQYF.

This clone was detected only a few times. CDR3 protein: CASSYSTGESSGYTF. In DNA form, the CDR3 reads TGTGCCAGCAGTTACTCCACAGGGGAAAGTTCTGGCTACACCTTC. This chain links TRBV6-5 with TRBJ1-2; 7 nucleotides agree with TRBD1. CDR1 and CDR2 (germline): MNHEY, SVGAGI. The CDR3 is 15 amino acids. Unmatched junction bases numbered 8, after V lost 0 bases and J lost 7 bases.

The V call is TRBV5-6, the J call TRBJ2-3; D might be TRBD2 (6 bases). The germline V gene has CDR1 SGHDT and CDR2 YYEEEE. The V end lost 0 bases, the J end lost 0 bases, and 14 bases lay between the germline ends. The CDR3 is made up of 17 amino acids. The CDR3 is CASSLAWGGSSTDTQYF. CDR3 DNA: TGTGCCAGCAGCTTGGCCTGGGGAGGTTCTAGCACAGATACGCAGTATTTT.

The chain uses TRBV7-2 and TRBJ2-6, with 10 bases lining up with TRBD1. Trimming cost V 5 bases and J 4 bases; bases outside gene matches: 14. The CDR3 covers 19 residues. CDR1 is SGHTA, CDR2 FQGNSA, per germline. In DNA form, the CDR3 reads TGTGCCAGCAGCGCTTCGGGGACAGGGGTTATTTCCGGGGCCAACGTCCTGACTTTC. It specifies CASSASGTGVISGANVLTF.

The chain employs TRBV4-3 and TRBJ2-2; TRBD2 agrees at 9 bases. V shed 6 bases, J shed 2 bases, and the junction held 4 bases outside the gene matches. Per the germline V gene, CDR1 is LGHNA and CDR2 is YSLEER. The CDR3 spans 15 residues. The CDR3 DNA reads TGCGCCAGCAGTCAGCGGGGGGCAAACACCGGGGAGCTGTTTTTT. This encodes CASSQRGANTGELFF.